This TCR beta chain derives from a study of shared T cell receptors in the human thymus. Germline V lookup: CDR1 SGHNT, CDR2 YENEEA. The CDR3 is made up of 15 amino acids. With 1 base removed from V and 5 bases from J, the gap between germline ends came to 15 bases. TCRdb's table, derived via immunoSEQ multiplex PCR, lists solely in-frame clones and lacks some. The sample consists of 500,000 to 750,000 clones, around 89% of them appearing once. These data also formed part of another study, on human thymus T cells. That source notes: Resections from corrective heart surgery supplied the thymus tissue. Thymic repertoires of unrelated individuals were reported in related research to overlap highly.

The clonotype was recovered from a boy in the first two years of life with a congenital heart defect. The sample taken for sequencing was thymocytes. The gene calls are TRBV11-3 and TRBJ2-7, with a tentative D call TRBD2 (6 bases). In DNA form, the CDR3 reads TGTGCCAGCAGCTTAGTTACTAGCACGGTCGACGAGCAGTACTTC. Translated: CASSLVTSTVDEQYF. The variable domain in full, with the rest retrieved from reference TRBV11-3 and TRBJ2-7, is EAGVVQSPRYKIIEKKQPVAFWCNPISGHNTLYWYLQNLGQGPELLIRYENEEAVDDSQLPKDRFSAERLKGVDSTLKIQPAELGDSAVYLCASSLVTSTVDEQYFGPGTRLTVT.